Shown below are 27 T cell receptor beta chains from a single sample sequenced in a study of CD8 T cells in ankylosing spondylitis. TCRdb independently ran MiXCR on the 5' RACE reads; one entry per CDR3 protein. The table records about 36,000 distinct CDR3 sequences, around 15% of them present only once. The sample taken for sequencing was synovial fluid, either unsorted or a sorted T cell fraction (not recorded which). All receptors come from a male donor with ankylosing spondylitis.

The chain combines TRBV5-1 with TRBJ1-4; D is unclear. The CDR3 has 16 residues. V lost 0 bases and J lost 5, with 14 bases in between. Germline CDR1 is SGHRS and CDR2 is YFSETQ. CDR3 region: CASSLVLEVRNEKLFF. CDR3 nucleotide sequence: TGCGCCAGCAGCTTGGTGTTGGAGGTTAGGAATGAAAAACTGTTTTTT.

This clonotype has at least ten counts. The rearrangement uses TRBV25-1 and TRBJ2-5; 10 positions match TRBD1. From germline, CDR1 is MGHDK and CDR2 SYGVNS. V was clipped by 4 bases and J by 0 bases; unmatched bases: 14. The CDR3 totals 19 residues. The CDR3 here is CASSGDRDRGQADQETQYF. CDR3 in DNA: TGTGCCAGCAGTGGAGACCGGGACAGGGGACAAGCGGACCAAGAGACCCAGTACTTC.

This clonotype was seen only a few times. The chain joins TRBV5-5 to TRBJ2-2; either TRBD1 or TRBD2 may fit D (5 bases each). Between the trimmed V and J ends, which lost 7 bases and 7 bases, there was a span of 20 bases. Germline V gene data show CDR1 as SGHKS and CDR2 as YYEKEE (reference sequence). This CDR3 has 15 residues. CDR3 nucleotides: TGTGCCAGCCGCCTTCCGGGCGGGCAGGGCGGGGAGCTGTTTTTT. Protein: CASRLPGGQGGELFF.

This clonotype was observed a single time. The chain has TRBV20-1 and TRBJ2-7, with D possibly TRBD1 on 6 matching bases. Germline V gene lookup returns CDR1 DFQATT and CDR2 SNEGSKA (reference sequence). The CDR3 spans 13 residues. Trimming took off 2 bases at V and 5 bases at J, with 13 bases between the two ends. CDR3 sequence reads: CSARQGFFDEQYF. The CDR3 nucleotides read TGCAGTGCTAGACAGGGGTTTTTCGACGAGCAGTACTTC.

This clonotype occurred a few times. This chain links TRBV20-1 with TRBJ2-5, with TRBD1 as a possible D gene (6 bases). The V gene's germline CDR1 is DFQATT and CDR2 SNEGSKA (reference sequence). V lost 3 bases and J 2 bases, leaving 13 bases between the germline ends. This CDR3 has 14 residues. This CDR3 reads CSARSGAEQETQYF. The CDR3 nucleotides read TGCAGTGCTAGGTCAGGGGCGGAACAAGAGACCCAGTACTTC.

This clonotype was seen a few times. The chain is built from TRBV30 and TRBJ1-2; D remains ambiguous. The CDR3 has 13 amino acids. Trimming removed 0 bases from V and 4 bases from J, with 9 bases in between. Germline CDR1 is GTSNPN and CDR2 is SVGIG (reference sequence). The CDR3 loop is CAWSVLGRYGYTF. The CDR3 DNA sequence: TGTGCCTGGAGTGTACTCGGCCGCTATGGCTACACCTTC.

The table lists this clonotype with many counts. The chain links TRBV28 to TRBJ1-1, with D perhaps matching TRBD1 (6 bases). The CDR3 covers 13 residues. V lost 6 bases and J lost 4, with 12 bases in between. Germline V gene lookup returns CDR1 MDHEN and CDR2 SYDVKM. Written as DNA, the CDR3 is TGTGCCAGCAGGCCACAGGGAATCACTGAAGCTTTCTTT. This sequence encodes CASRPQGITEAFF. Combining the CDR3 with reference TRBV28 and TRBJ1-1 gives the whole variable domain DVKVTQSSRYLVKRTGEKVFLECVQDMDHENMFWYRQDPGLGLRLIYFSYDVKMKEKGDIPEGYSVSREKKERFSLILESASTNQTSMYLCASRPQGITEAFFGQGTRLTVV.

This clonotype turned up a few times. This chain connects TRBV5-1 to TRBJ2-3; 9 bases are shared with TRBD2. The CDR3 loop spans 16 amino acids. Trimming took 2 bases from V and 1 from J; bases not matched to a gene: 5. Germline-derived CDR1 and CDR2 are SGHRS and YFSETQ. The CDR3 spells CASSFLASGGTDTQYF. The CDR3 bases are TGCGCCAGCAGCTTTCTGGCTAGCGGGGGCACAGATACGCAGTATTTT.

This clonotype was observed a few times. This rearrangement joins TRBV6-5 to TRBJ1-1; 7 nucleotides line up with TRBD1. This CDR3 spans 18 amino acids. Per the germline V gene, CDR1 is MNHEY and CDR2 is SVGAGI. The V gene end was trimmed by 0 bases and the J gene end by 1 base; junction bases not matched to a gene: 11. The CDR3 is CASSYSNSLGQENTEAFF. The DNA of the CDR3 is TGTGCCAGCAGTTACTCGAATAGCCTAGGACAGGAGAACACTGAAGCTTTCTTT.

The table lists this clonotype with many counts. The chain uses TRBV15 and TRBJ1-2; 12 nucleotides agree with TRBD1. Germline CDR1 and CDR2: LNHNV and YYDKDF (reference sequence). J was trimmed by 0 bases and V by 5 bases; bases with no gene match: 19. The CDR3 runs to 21 residues. The CDR3 is CATSGELGPGTGGRANYGYTF. CDR3 in DNA: TGTGCCACCAGCGGCGAATTAGGTCCCGGGACAGGGGGCCGGGCTAACTATGGCTACACCTTC.

The V call is TRBV29-1, the J call TRBJ2-7; D tentatively reads TRBD1 or TRBD2 (5 bases each). CDR1 is SQVTM and CDR2 is ANQGSEA in the germline V gene. The CDR3 has 13 amino acids. The V end lost 7 bases, the J end lost 4 bases, and 17 bases lay between the germline ends. The CDR3, as DNA: TGCAGCGCAGGAAGAGGGGCTTTTTACGAGCAGTACTTC. Translated, it gives CSAGRGAFYEQYF.

This clonotype was recorded at least ten times. The chain recombines TRBV20-1 with TRBJ2-7, with D possibly being TRBD1 or TRBD2 (5 bases each). V was cut by 6 bases and J by 12 bases, with 21 bases left in between. Germline CDR1 is DFQATT and CDR2 is SNEGSKA (reference sequence). This CDR3 contains 12 residues. This CDR3 is CSAGTRIYEWYF. CDR3 coding DNA: TGCAGTGCAGGGACCAGGATCTACGAGTGGTACTTC.

The chain joins TRBV15 to TRBJ1-1; 8 nucleotides agree with TRBD1. Germline V lookup: CDR1 LNHNV, CDR2 YYDKDF (reference sequence). The junction had 7 bases not matched to a gene; V was cut back by 3 bases and J by 4 bases. CDR3 length equals 15 residues. Here the CDR3 DNA reads TGTGCCACCAGCAGCTCGACAGGGGTCGTCACTGAAGCTTTCTTT. Its protein is CATSSSTGVVTEAFF.

This clonotype was seen a handful of times. The chain joins TRBV5-5 to TRBJ1-1; possibly TRBD1 for D (5 bases). The germline V gene encodes CDR1 SGHKS and CDR2 YYEKEE (reference sequence). The germline V and J ends were trimmed by 5 bases and 11 bases, with 16 bases remaining between them. The CDR3 is 12 residues long. The chain's CDR3 is CASSQHWGRAFF. CDR3 in DNA: TGTGCCAGCAGTCAACACTGGGGGAGGGCTTTCTTT.

V and J are TRBV4-3 and TRBJ2-7; D is perhaps TRBD1 (5 bases). The V and J ends lost 4 bases and 2 bases respectively, with 12 bases between them. The CDR3 has 14 residues. Germline V gene sequence: CDR1 LGHNA, CDR2 YSLEER. CDR3 loop: CASSLRHRPYEQYF. In DNA form, the CDR3 reads TGCGCCAGCAGCCTGAGGCACAGGCCCTACGAGCAGTACTTC.

This clonotype showed up many times. CDR3 DNA sequence: TGTGCCAGCAGCCCCCGGGACAGGGGAATTCGCTCCCAAGCCTACAATGAGCAGTTCTTC. Protein product: CASSPRDRGIRSQAYNEQFF. This chain joins TRBV9 and TRBJ2-1; TRBD1 aligns across 10 bases. V lost 4 bases and J lost 2; bases outside the gene matches: 18. This CDR3 is built from 20 residues. Germline CDR1 reads SGDLS; CDR2 reads YYNGEE.

This clonotype has just a few counts. J is TRBJ2-7 and V is TRBV27, with 14 bases that match TRBD2. The CDR3 sequence is 15 residues long. CDR1 is MNHEY and CDR2 is SMNVEV in the germline V gene (reference sequence). With V trimmed by 5 bases and J by 6 bases, 6 bases remained unmatched. The CDR3 DNA sequence: TGTGCCAGCAGTCCAGGGACTAGCGGGAGTGGCGAGCAGTACTTC. Its translation is CASSPGTSGSGEQYF.

This clonotype was seen only a few times. The V gene is TRBV4-1, the J gene TRBJ2-5; possible D gene TRBD1, 6 bases. The CDR3 consists of 16 residues. With 1 base removed from V and 1 base from J, the gap between germline ends came to 13 bases. Per germline, CDR1 MGHRA and CDR2 YSYEKL. The CDR3 DNA reads TGCGCCAGCAGCCAAGGCAGGGGAAGGCTCCAAGAGACCCAGTACTTC. This encodes CASSQGRGRLQETQYF.

The sample holds many counts of this clonotype. This sequence joins TRBV20-1 and TRBJ2-1; TRBD2 matches 13 bases. The CDR3 contains 13 residues. J gave up 9 bases and V 7 bases, and 6 bases lay outside the gene matches. Germline V CDR1 and CDR2: DFQATT, SNEGSKA (reference sequence). CDR3 bases: TGCAGTGGAAGGACTAGCGGGAGAGCTGAGCAGTTCTTC. Its translation is CSGRTSGRAEQFF.

Notes on this clonotype: The junction and the germline gene differ at one end; a read error may be behind it. This chain uses TRBV3-1 with TRBJ2-3, with 7 bases fitting TRBD2. The CDR3 length is 16 residues. The germline V gene encodes CDR1 LGHDT and CDR2 YNNKEL (reference sequence). The CDR3 DNA reads as TGTGCCAGCGGCCACAAAACTAGCGTTATGACAGATACGCAGTATTTT. This codes for CASGHKTSVMTDTQYF.

This clonotype has a handful of counts. The V call is TRBV7-9, the J call TRBJ2-3; D is perhaps TRBD2 (6 bases). V lost 4 bases and J 6 bases, leaving 11 bases between the germline ends. The CDR3 has 13 amino acids. CDR1 is SEHNR, CDR2 FQNEAQ, per germline (reference sequence). The CDR3: CASSSGLGDTQYF. Written as DNA, the CDR3 is TGTGCCAGCAGCTCGGGACTGGGCGATACGCAGTATTTT.

The rearrangement uses TRBV12-3 or TRBV12-4 and TRBJ1-5, with no clear D. The CDR3 runs 12 residues. V dropped 6 bases and J dropped 7 bases, with 10 bases sitting between them. In nucleotides, the CDR3 is TGTGCCAGCAGCTCATTAGGGCAGCCCCAGCATTTT. It encodes CASSSLGQPQHF.

This clonotype was observed a single time. The chain's CDR3 is CASGLVIGTEETQYF. The CDR3 DNA reads as TGTGCTAGTGGTTTGGTAATTGGGACAGAAGAGACCCAGTACTTC. This rearrangement joins TRBV12-5 to TRBJ2-5; 7 nucleotides agree with TRBD1. The length of the CDR3 is 15 residues. Germline assignment: CDR1 LGHNT and CDR2 FRNRAP. Trimming cost V 0 bases and J 3 bases; bases outside gene matches: 4.

This clonotype turned up a few times. The chain carries TRBV7-2 and TRBJ2-5, with a weak D call TRBD2 (5 bases). Germline V gene lookup returns CDR1 SGHTA and CDR2 FQGNSA. CDR3 length: 14 amino acids. V lost 2 bases and J lost 5, with 12 bases in between. The CDR3 DNA reads as TGTGCCAGCAGCTTACGGGGTATCGGGGAGACCCAGTACTTC. Translated, it gives CASSLRGIGETQYF.

This rearrangement joins TRBV12-3 or TRBV12-4 to TRBJ1-2; 8 positions match TRBD1. This CDR3 has 15 amino acids. J was trimmed by 3 bases and V by 3 bases; bases with no gene match: 6. In DNA, the CDR3 is TGTGCCAGCAGTTTTTTGACAGGGGCGTACTATGGCTACACCTTC. Translated, it gives CASSFLTGAYYGYTF.

CDR3 protein: CASLDRVGNTIYF. The CDR3 DNA sequence: TGTGCCAGCCTAGACAGGGTTGGAAACACCATATATTTT. V gene TRBV5-4 combines with J gene TRBJ1-3; 7 positions match TRBD1. Germline values: CDR1 SGHNT, CDR2 YYREEE (reference sequence). The CDR3 loop spans 13 amino acids. Trimming took 7 bases from V and 3 from J; bases not matched to a gene: 4.

Ten or more counts support this clonotype. The chain joins TRBV6-5 to TRBJ2-1; TRBD2 aligns across 8 bases. The CDR3 contains 15 residues. Germline loops: CDR1 MNHEY, CDR2 SVGAGI. V gave up 6 bases and J gave up 8 bases; unmatched junction bases: 12. CDR3 in DNA: TGTGCCAGCAGCTTATTCGAAACTAGCGGCTATGAGCAGTTCTTC. Translation: CASSLFETSGYEQFF.